This T cell receptor (beta chain) emerged from a study of early T cells in non-severe SARS-CoV-2 infection. Unique molecular identifiers were affixed to single, distinct cDNA molecules. Via MiXCR, TCRdb re-called the 5' RACE reads, giving one row per CDR3 protein. The repertoire consists of approximately 98,000 distinct CDR3 sequences, with around 10% occurring once and the leading ten covering less than 3.5%. The V and J ends lost 7 bases and 6 bases respectively, with 13 bases between them. CDR3 size: 13 residues. The sample holds a few counts of this clonotype. This sequence was found in an adult who was a healthcare worker with PCR-confirmed SARS-CoV-2 infection or an uninfected control (not recorded which). The specimen sequenced was whole blood. The chain recombines TRBV12-3 or TRBV12-4 with TRBJ1-5; D gene uncertain. The DNA of the CDR3 is TGTGCCAGCACTTTGAAGGGTACTCAGCCCCAGCATTTT. Translation: CASTLKGTQPQHF.